This TCR beta chain appears in the sequencing data of a study of Graves' ophthalmopathy and Graves' hyperthyroidism. Per germline, CDR1 SGHRS and CDR2 YFSETQ. The length of the CDR3 is 15 residues. V was cut by 0 bases and J by 0 bases, with 6 bases left in between. A note on this clonotype: A read error is possible here, since a much larger clone lies one base away.

Amplification of the TCR beta CDR3 regions used RNA transcripts (as template). First-round RT-PCR employed HTBI primers, with a second-round multiplex PCR after it. Using its own MiXCR run on the multiplex PCR reads, TCRdb lists one record per CDR3 protein. Among about 640,000 distinct CDR3 sequences, about 40% were seen once, and the ten largest hold around 3%. The chain couples TRBV5-1 to TRBJ1-4, with no clear D. The TCR sequence derives from an adult man with Graves' ophthalmopathy. The source material was peripheral blood. CDR3 amino acids: CASSLGIATNEKLFF. Written as DNA, the CDR3 is TGCGCCAGCAGCTTGGGCATCGCAACTAATGAAAAACTGTTTTTT.